The next 10 T cell receptor beta chains were all read from a single sample in a study of blood T cell repertoires in COVID-19. The method was immunoSEQ multiplex PCR; TCRdb's version includes in-frame clones alone and lacks a portion of them. The data contain 300,000 to 350,000 clones, around 90% of them singletons. Sequencing used peripheral blood. The source of these receptors is a woman aged 25 to 39 with COVID-19, enrolled during active disease.

The rearrangement uses TRBV2 and TRBJ2-5; a weak D match, TRBD2 (6 bases). CDR3 length: 13 amino acids. CDR1 and CDR2 from the germline V gene are SNHLY and FYNNEI. Trimming left V 5 bases short and J 2 bases short, with 9 bases between. The DNA of the CDR3 is TGTGCCAGCAGTCCTAGCGCGCAAGAGACCCAGTACTTC. Its translation: CASSPSAQETQYF.

This clone showed up just once. V gene TRBV29-1 combines with J gene TRBJ2-1; D ambiguous. The CDR3 length is 13 residues. V was cut by 3 bases and J by 6 bases, with 12 bases left in between. Germline assignment: CDR1 SQVTM and CDR2 ANQGSEA. The CDR3 reads CSVERAWLNEQFF. The DNA for the CDR3 is TGCAGCGTTGAGAGAGCGTGGCTCAATGAGCAGTTCTTC.

DNA of the CDR3: TGTGCCAGCACTCGGACAGGGGGAGTTGAAGGCACTGAAGCTTTCTTT. The encoded protein is CASTRTGGVEGTEAFF. V and J are TRBV5-4 and TRBJ1-1; 10 bases are a match to TRBD1. Germline V gene sequence: CDR1 SGHNT, CDR2 YYREEE (reference sequence). The junction had 12 bases not matched to a gene; V was cut back by 6 bases and J by 4 bases. There are 16 residues in the CDR3.

As DNA, the CDR3 is TGTGCCAGCAGCTGGGACAGGGACTATGGCTACACCTTC. This gives the protein CASSWDRDYGYTF. The chain carries TRBV6-2 or TRBV6-3 and TRBJ1-2, with TRBD1 matching 9 bases. V lost 6 bases, J lost 3 bases, and 2 bases stayed unmatched. The length of the CDR3 is 13 residues. Germline lookup yields CDR1 MNHEY and CDR2 SVGEGT.

The chain uses TRBV9 and TRBJ2-5; 7 bases are a match to TRBD2. The V and J ends lost 4 bases and 1 base, in that order; junction bases with no gene match: 7. The germline CDR1 and CDR2 sequences are SGDLS and YYNGEE. This CDR3 has 15 amino acids. Here the CDR3 reads CASSTQTSRQETQYF. CDR3 nucleotides: TGTGCCAGCAGCACACAGACTAGCCGCCAAGAGACCCAGTACTTC. The full variable domain, completed using reference TRBV9 and TRBJ2-5, is DSGVTQTPKHLITATGQRVTLRCSPRSGDLSVYWYQQSLDQGLQFLIQYYNGEERAKGNILERFSAQQFPDLHSELNLSSLELGDSALYFCASSTQTSRQETQYFGPGTRLLVL.

The rearrangement uses TRBV19 and TRBJ1-3, with a possible D match to TRBD1 (6 bases). V was shortened by 3 bases and J by 4 bases, with 22 bases between the two germline ends. CDR1 and CDR2 (germline): LNHDA, SQIVND (reference sequence). This CDR3 is 18 amino acids long. CDR3: CASSIQGQIPSQGNTIYF. The CDR3 DNA reads TGTGCCAGTAGTATCCAAGGACAGATACCGAGTCAGGGAAACACCATATATTTT.

This chain uses TRBV12-3 or TRBV12-4 with TRBJ2-1, with 8 bases aligning to TRBD2. V was clipped by 7 bases and J by 6 bases; unmatched bases: 2. This CDR3 region has 12 residues. The CDR3 region is CASKSGGNEQFF. The CDR3 coding sequence is TGTGCCAGCAAGAGCGGGGGCAATGAGCAGTTCTTC.

The V gene is TRBV4-1, the J gene TRBJ1-5; weak D call: TRBD1 (6 bases). The V end was cut by 0 bases, the J end by 7 bases, with 13 bases between. The germline V gene has CDR1 MGHRA and CDR2 YSYEKL. This CDR3 comprises 15 residues. CDR3 nucleotides: TGCGCCAGCAGCCAAGAAGTCCAGGGGCGGCAGCCCCAGCATTTT. Protein sequence: CASSQEVQGRQPQHF.

The V call is TRBV27, the J call TRBJ2-5, with TRBD1 as a possible D gene (6 bases). Trimming stripped 3 bases from V and 4 bases from J, with 12 bases between. The CDR3 has 14 amino acids. The germline V gene encodes CDR1 MNHEY and CDR2 SMNVEV (reference sequence). CDR3 nucleotide sequence: TGTGCCAGCAGTTTGAACAGGGTGGGAGAGACCCAGTACTTC. This translates into CASSLNRVGETQYF.

This clone was seen only once. The V call is TRBV30, the J call TRBJ2-1; D assignment may be TRBD1 or TRBD2 (5 bases each). Germline V gives CDR1 GTSNPN, CDR2 SVGIG (reference sequence). This CDR3 spans 12 amino acids. Trimming left V 5 bases short and J 6 bases short, with 11 bases between. CDR3 nucleotides: TGTGCCTGGGAGGGGAAGGGCAATGAGCAGTTCTTC. Translation gives CAWEGKGNEQFF.